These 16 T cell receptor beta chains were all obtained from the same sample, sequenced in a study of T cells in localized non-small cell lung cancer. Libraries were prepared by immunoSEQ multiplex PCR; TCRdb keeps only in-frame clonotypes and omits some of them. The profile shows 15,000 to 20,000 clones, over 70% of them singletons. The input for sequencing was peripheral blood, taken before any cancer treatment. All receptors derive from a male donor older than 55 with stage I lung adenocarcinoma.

The CDR3 DNA sequence: TGTGCCAGCAGCCGCGGCGTCGTGCCCACAGATACGCAGTATTTT. Translation: CASSRGVVPTDTQYF. This chain uses TRBV9 with TRBJ2-3, with D unresolved. The CDR3 loop spans 15 amino acids. Deletions cut 4 bases from V and 2 bases from J, with 14 bases between. Germline CDR1 reads SGDLS; CDR2 reads YYNGEE.

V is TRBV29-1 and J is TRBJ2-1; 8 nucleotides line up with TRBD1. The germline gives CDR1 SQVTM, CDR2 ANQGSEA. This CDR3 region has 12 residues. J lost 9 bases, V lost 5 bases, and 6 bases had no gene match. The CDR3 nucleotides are TGCAGCGTTCGACCAGGGGGCATTGAGCAGTTCTTC. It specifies CSVRPGGIEQFF.

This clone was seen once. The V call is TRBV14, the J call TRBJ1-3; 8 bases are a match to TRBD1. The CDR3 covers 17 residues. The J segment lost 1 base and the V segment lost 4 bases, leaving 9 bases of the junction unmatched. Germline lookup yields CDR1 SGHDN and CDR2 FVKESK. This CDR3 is CASSRVDRVFSGNTIYF. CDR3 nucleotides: TGTGCCAGCAGCCGCGTGGACAGGGTTTTTTCTGGAAACACCATATATTTT.

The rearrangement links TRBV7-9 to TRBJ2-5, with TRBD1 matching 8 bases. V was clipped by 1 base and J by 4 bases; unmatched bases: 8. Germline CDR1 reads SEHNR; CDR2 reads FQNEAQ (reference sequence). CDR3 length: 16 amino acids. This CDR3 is CASSLVGRGQRETQYF. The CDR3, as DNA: TGTGCCAGCAGCTTAGTTGGCAGGGGGCAAAGAGAGACCCAGTACTTC.

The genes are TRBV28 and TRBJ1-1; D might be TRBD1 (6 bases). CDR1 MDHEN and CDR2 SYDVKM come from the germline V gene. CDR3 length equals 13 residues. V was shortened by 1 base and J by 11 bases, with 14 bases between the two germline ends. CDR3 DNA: TGTGCCAGCAGTTTATTATCGGGGGCGAAGGCTTTCTTT. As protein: CASSLLSGAKAFF.

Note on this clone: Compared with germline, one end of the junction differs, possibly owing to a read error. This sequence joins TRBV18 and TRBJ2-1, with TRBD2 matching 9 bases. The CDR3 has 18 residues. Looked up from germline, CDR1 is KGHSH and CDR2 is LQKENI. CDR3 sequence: CASSLRSTSTSGPRAVVF. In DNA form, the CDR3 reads TGTGCCAGCTCACTCAGATCCACTTCGACTAGCGGACCAAGAGCAGTCGTCTTC.

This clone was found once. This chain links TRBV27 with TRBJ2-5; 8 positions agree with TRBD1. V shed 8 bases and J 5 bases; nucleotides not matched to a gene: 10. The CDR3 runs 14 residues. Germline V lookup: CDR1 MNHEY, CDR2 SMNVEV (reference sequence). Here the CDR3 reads CASRAPGGGETQYF. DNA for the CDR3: TGTGCCAGCCGAGCCCCAGGGGGCGGCGAGACCCAGTACTTC.

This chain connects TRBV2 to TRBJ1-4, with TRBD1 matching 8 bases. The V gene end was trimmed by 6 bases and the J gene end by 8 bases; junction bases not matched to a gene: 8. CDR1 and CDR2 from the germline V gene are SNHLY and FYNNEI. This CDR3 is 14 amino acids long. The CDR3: CASRDRVGGEKLFF. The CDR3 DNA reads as TGTGCCAGCAGGGACAGGGTTGGGGGGGAAAAACTGTTTTTT.

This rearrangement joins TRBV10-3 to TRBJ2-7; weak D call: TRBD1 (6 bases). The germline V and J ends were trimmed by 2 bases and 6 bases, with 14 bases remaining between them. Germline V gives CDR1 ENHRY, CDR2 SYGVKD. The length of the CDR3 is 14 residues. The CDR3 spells CAISEAQGAGEQYF. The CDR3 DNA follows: TGTGCCATCAGTGAGGCACAGGGAGCCGGCGAGCAGTACTTC.

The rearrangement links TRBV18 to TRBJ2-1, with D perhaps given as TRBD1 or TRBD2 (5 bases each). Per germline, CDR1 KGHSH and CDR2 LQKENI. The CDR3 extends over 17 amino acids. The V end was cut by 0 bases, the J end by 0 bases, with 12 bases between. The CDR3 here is CASSPPRGGSSYNEQFF. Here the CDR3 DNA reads TGTGCCAGCTCACCACCGAGGGGCGGAAGCTCCTACAATGAGCAGTTCTTC.

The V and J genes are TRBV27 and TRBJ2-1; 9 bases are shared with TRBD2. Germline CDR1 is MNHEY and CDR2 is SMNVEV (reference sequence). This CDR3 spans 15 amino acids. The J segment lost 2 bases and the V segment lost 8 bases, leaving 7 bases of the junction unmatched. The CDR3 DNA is TGTGCCAGCGGAACTGGGACTAGCCCCTACAATGAGCAGTTCTTC. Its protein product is CASGTGTSPYNEQFF.

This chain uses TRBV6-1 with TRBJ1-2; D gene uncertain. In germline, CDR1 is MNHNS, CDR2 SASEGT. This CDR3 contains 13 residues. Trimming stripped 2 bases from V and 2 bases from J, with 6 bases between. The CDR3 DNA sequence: TGTGCCAGCAGTGAACCGGGAAACTATGGCTACACCTTC. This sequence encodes CASSEPGNYGYTF.

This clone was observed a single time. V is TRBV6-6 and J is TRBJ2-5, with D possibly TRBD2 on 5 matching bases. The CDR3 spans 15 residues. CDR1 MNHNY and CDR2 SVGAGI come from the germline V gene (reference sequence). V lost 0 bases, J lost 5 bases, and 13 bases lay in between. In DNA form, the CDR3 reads TGTGCCAGCAGTTACTCGATAGCGCGCCACGAGACCCAGTACTTC. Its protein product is CASSYSIARHETQYF.

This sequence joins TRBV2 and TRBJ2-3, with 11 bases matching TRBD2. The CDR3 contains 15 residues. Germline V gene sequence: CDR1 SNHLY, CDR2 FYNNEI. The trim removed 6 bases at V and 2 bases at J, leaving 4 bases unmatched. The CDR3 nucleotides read TGTGCCAGCAGCCGACTAGCGGGACACACAGATACGCAGTATTTT. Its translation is CASSRLAGHTDTQYF.

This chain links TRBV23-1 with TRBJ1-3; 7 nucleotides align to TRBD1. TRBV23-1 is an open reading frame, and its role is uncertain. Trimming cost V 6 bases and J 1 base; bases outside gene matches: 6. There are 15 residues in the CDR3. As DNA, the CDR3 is TGCGCCAGCAGCCCTGAACAGGGGTCTGGAAACACCATATATTTT. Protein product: CASSPEQGSGNTIYF.

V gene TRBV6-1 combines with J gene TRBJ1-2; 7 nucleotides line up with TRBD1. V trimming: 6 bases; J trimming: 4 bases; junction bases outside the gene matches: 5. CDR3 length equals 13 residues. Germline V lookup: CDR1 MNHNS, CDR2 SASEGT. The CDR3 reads CASRTGWTYGYTF. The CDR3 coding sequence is TGTGCCAGCAGGACAGGGTGGACCTATGGCTACACCTTC.